Given below is one T cell receptor (beta chain) in context. The antigen remains undetermined. This record belongs to a study of cytomegalovirus exposure and HLA in healthy donors. Study observations and caveats: Researchers catalogued approximately 170 TCR beta chains as cytomegalovirus-associated.

Germline V CDR1 and CDR2: SGHTA, FQGNSA. This CDR3 contains 14 residues. After removal of 1 base from V and 6 bases from J, the junction contained 5 bases not matched to a gene. PCR employed 60 Vbeta and 13 Jbeta primers. TCRdb keeps only in-frame clones here, not all; method: immunoSEQ multiplex PCR. The sample comprises some 150,000 clones, 75% to 90% of which are singletons, and 2.5% to 3% rests with the top ten. The source is a woman between 25 and 40 years old in good health and CMV-seronegative. The chain has TRBV7-2 and TRBJ2-7; 8 positions match TRBD2. The sequenced sample was PBMCs. Here the CDR3 reads CASSLGGLAGEQYF. The DNA of the CDR3 is TGTGCCAGCAGCTTAGGTGGCCTAGCGGGCGAGCAGTACTTC.